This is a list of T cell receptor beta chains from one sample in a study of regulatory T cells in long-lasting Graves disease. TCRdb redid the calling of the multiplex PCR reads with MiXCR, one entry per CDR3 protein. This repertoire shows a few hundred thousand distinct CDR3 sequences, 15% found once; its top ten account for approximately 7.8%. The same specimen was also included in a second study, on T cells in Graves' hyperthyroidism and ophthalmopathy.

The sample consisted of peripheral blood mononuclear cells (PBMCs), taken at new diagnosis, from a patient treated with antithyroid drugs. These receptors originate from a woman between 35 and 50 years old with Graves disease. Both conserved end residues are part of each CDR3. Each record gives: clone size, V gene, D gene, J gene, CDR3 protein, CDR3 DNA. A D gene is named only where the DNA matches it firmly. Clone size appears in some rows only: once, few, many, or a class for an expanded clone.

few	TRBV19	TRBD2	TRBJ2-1	CASSIPTASGIYNEQFF	TGTGCCAGTAGTATCCCCACGGCTAGCGGGATTTACAATGAGCAGTTCTTC
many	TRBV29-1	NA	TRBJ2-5	CSVEQGGQETQYF	TGCAGCGTTGAGCAGGGGGGACAAGAGACCCAGTACTTC
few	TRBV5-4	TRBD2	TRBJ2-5	CASSSPGLVGQETQYF	TGTGCCAGCAGCTCCCCTGGACTAGTAGGGCAAGAGACCCAGTACTTC
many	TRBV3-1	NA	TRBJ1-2	CASSPNRNYGYTF	TGTGCCAGCAGCCCGAACAGGAACTATGGCTACACCTTC
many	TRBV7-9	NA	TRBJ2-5	CASTYQSEETQYF	TGTGCCAGCACCTATCAGAGTGAAGAGACCCAGTACTTC
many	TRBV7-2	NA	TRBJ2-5	CASSLVTPSGTQYF	TGTGCCAGCAGCTTAGTGACCCCGAGCGGGACCCAGTACTTC
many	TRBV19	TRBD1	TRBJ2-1	CASSINRGSDSYNEQFF	TGTGCCAGTAGTATCAACAGGGGCTCAGACTCCTACAATGAGCAGTTCTTC
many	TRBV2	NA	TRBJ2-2	CASSYQAGNTGELFF	TGTGCCAGCAGTTATCAAGCGGGGAACACCGGGGAGCTGTTTTTT
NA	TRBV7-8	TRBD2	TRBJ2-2	CASSIYSGMRSGELFF	TGTGCCAGCAGCATCTATAGCGGGATGAGGTCGGGGGAGCTGTTTTTT
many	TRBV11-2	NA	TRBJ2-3	CASSFPITDTQYF	TGTGCCAGCAGCTTCCCTATCACTGATACGCAGTATTTT
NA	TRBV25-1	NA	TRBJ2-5	CASMSGSWTTQYF	TGTGCCAGCATGTCGGGTTCGTGGACGACCCAGTACTTC
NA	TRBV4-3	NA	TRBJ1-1	CASSQDGYTEAFF	TGCGCCAGCAGCCAAGATGGGTACACTGAAGCTTTCTTT
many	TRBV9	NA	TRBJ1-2	CASSGAGGYGYTF	TGTGCCAGCAGCGGAGCGGGCGGCTATGGCTACACCTTC
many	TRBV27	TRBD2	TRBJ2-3	CASNTGTSGSLNTQYF	TGTGCCAGCAATACCGGGACTAGCGGGAGTCTAAATACGCAGTATTTT